A single sample is the source of the 20 T cell receptor beta chains below, sequenced in a study of T-cell reconstitution after alpha-beta-depleted transplantation in children. Unique molecular identifiers were incorporated when the TCRbeta library was constructed. Using its own MiXCR run on the PCR reads, TCRdb lists one record per CDR3 protein. The sample has hundreds of thousands of distinct CDR3 sequences; about 11% are singletons. This specimen was PBMCs, taken before TCRalphabeta/CD19-depleted stem cell transplant. These TCRs come from a child younger than 10 with inherited bone marrow failure, due to receive a stem cell transplant.

V gene TRBV5-3 combines with J gene TRBJ2-2; D gene uncertain. TRBV5-3 is designated an ORF whose function remains uncertain. V was cut by 9 bases and J by 6 bases, with 18 bases left in between. The CDR3 is made up of 14 amino acids. This CDR3 reads CAMSFRQPSGELFF. The CDR3 DNA reads TGTGCCATGAGCTTCCGGCAGCCCTCCGGGGAGCTGTTTTTT.

This clonotype was recorded many times. Here the CDR3 reads CASSLGIGTDTQYF. The CDR3 DNA is TGTGCCAGCAGTTTGGGGATCGGCACAGATACGCAGTATTTT. V is TRBV28 and J is TRBJ2-3; D not resolved. This CDR3 is built from 14 residues. Germline V gene sequence: CDR1 MDHEN, CDR2 SYDVKM. Deletions cut 3 bases from V and 1 base from J, with 8 bases between.

A few counts support this clonotype. The rearrangement uses TRBV15 and TRBJ2-1; 7 nucleotides align to TRBD1. Trimming at V came to 5 bases and at J to 3 bases, leaving 7 bases not matched to a gene. This CDR3 region has 15 residues. Germline lookup yields CDR1 LNHNV and CDR2 YYDKDF (reference sequence). CDR3 sequence (DNA): TGTGCCACCAGCGTGGACAGGTCCGACTACAATGAGCAGTTCTTC. Encoded protein: CATSVDRSDYNEQFF.

This clonotype was counted many times. The J gene is TRBJ2-2, the V gene TRBV12-3 or TRBV12-4; weak D call: TRBD1 (6 bases). Trimming left V 5 bases short and J 3 bases short, with 16 bases between. The CDR3 is made up of 16 amino acids. CDR3 protein: CASSLGQILYTGELFF. The CDR3 coding sequence is TGTGCCAGCAGTCTAGGACAGATATTGTACACCGGGGAGCTGTTTTTT.

The CDR3 sequence is CASSPPDRGETQYF. The CDR3 DNA reads as TGTGCCAGCAGTCCCCCCGACAGGGGAGAGACCCAGTACTTC. V is TRBV12-3 or TRBV12-4 and J is TRBJ2-5; 8 bases align to TRBD1. The CDR3 runs 14 residues. The junction had 6 bases not matched to a gene; V was cut back by 5 bases and J by 4 bases.

This clonotype was found many times. V and J are TRBV7-2 and TRBJ2-3; D uncertain. The CDR3 length is 14 residues. Trimming removed 5 bases at V and 5 bases at J, with 14 bases between. Germline values: CDR1 SGHTA, CDR2 FQGNSA. Written as DNA, the CDR3 is TGTGCCAGCAGCCCTCGGACCCGAGGAGATACGCAGTATTTT. It translates to CASSPRTRGDTQYF.

This clonotype was recorded at least ten times. The V call is TRBV20-1, the J call TRBJ2-3; 13 bases are shared with TRBD2. Per the germline V gene, CDR1 is DFQATT and CDR2 is SNEGSKA (reference sequence). The V gene end was trimmed by 5 bases and the J gene end by 4 bases; junction bases not matched to a gene: 3. The CDR3 sequence is 14 residues long. CDR3 sequence (DNA): TGCAGTGCTCGGACTAGCGGGAGCCCAGATACGCAGTATTTT. This sequence encodes CSARTSGSPDTQYF.

The sample holds many counts of this clonotype. This chain uses TRBV20-1 with TRBJ2-7, with 7 bases lining up with TRBD1. Trimming cost V 5 bases and J 6 bases; bases outside gene matches: 10. Germline assignment: CDR1 DFQATT and CDR2 SNEGSKA (reference sequence). This CDR3 has 13 residues. Here the CDR3 reads CSALNRDSGEQYF. For the CDR3, the DNA is TGCAGTGCTCTTAACCGGGACAGCGGCGAGCAGTACTTC.

This clonotype came up a few times. The genes are TRBV12-1 and TRBJ2-4; the table's D call TRBD2 went unverified against the DNA. TRBV12-1 is labeled a pseudogene. The CDR3 runs 18 residues. The CDR3 DNA reads as TGTGCCAGCAGCTTTGGGGGAGGTTGGGGGGTTGACAAAAACATTCAGTACTTC. Its translation is CASSFGGGWGVDKNIQYF.

The sample holds many counts of this clonotype. The V gene is TRBV2, the J gene TRBJ2-5, with a tentative D call TRBD1 (6 bases). The CDR3 loop spans 14 amino acids. V gave up 4 bases and J gave up 5 bases, with 14 bases separating them. Per the germline V gene, CDR1 is SNHLY and CDR2 is FYNNEI. CDR3 in amino acids: CASSVGQGLETQYF. DNA for the CDR3: TGTGCCAGCAGTGTCGGGCAGGGGCTGGAGACCCAGTACTTC.

In this sample, this clonotype turned up many times. V usage is TRBV12-3 or TRBV12-4 and J usage is TRBJ2-4; D perhaps matches TRBD1 (5 bases). Between the trimmed V and J ends, which lost 3 bases and 8 bases, there was a span of 14 bases. The CDR3 extends over 14 amino acids. The CDR3 DNA follows: TGTGCCAGCAGTTTGCTAGGGGTCCGGTACATTCAGTACTTC. Encoded protein: CASSLLGVRYIQYF.

This clonotype has at least ten counts. The chain couples TRBV12-5 to TRBJ2-1, with D unresolved. CDR1 and CDR2 from the germline V gene are LGHNT and FRNRAP. This CDR3 has 12 residues. The V and J ends lost 6 bases and 4 bases respectively, with 7 bases between them. Written as DNA, the CDR3 is TGTGCTAGTGGCCTGGGGTACAATGAGCAGTTCTTC. Its translation is CASGLGYNEQFF.

This clonotype occurred a few times. The rearrangement uses TRBV5-4 and TRBJ2-1, with D unclear. The V end was cut by 3 bases, the J end by 10 bases, with 11 bases between. The V gene's germline CDR1 is SGHNT and CDR2 YYREEE (reference sequence). This CDR3 comprises 12 residues. CDR3 nucleotides: TGTGCCAGCAGCTCGATTGAGATGGAGCAGTTCTTC. It codes for CASSSIEMEQFF.

This clonotype was observed at least ten times. The CDR3 bases are TGTGCCAGCAGCTCGGGACAGCCGAGCTCCTATAATTCACCCCTCCACTTT. Its protein is CASSSGQPSSYNSPLHF. This chain joins TRBV6-1 and TRBJ1-6; 7 bases are a match to TRBD1. The CDR3 is 17 amino acids. V shed 6 bases and J 0 bases; nucleotides not matched to a gene: 8. Germline assignment: CDR1 MNHNS and CDR2 SASEGT.

This clonotype was seen repeatedly, ten times or more. In nucleotides, the CDR3 is TGTGCCAGCAGTTTAGGCCCGGGACTAGCGGGAAGTTCGGGCACCGGGGAGCTGTTTTTT. Residues: CASSLGPGLAGSSGTGELFF. The chain links TRBV12-3 or TRBV12-4 to TRBJ2-2, with 13 bases lining up with TRBD2. V lost 1 base and J lost 4; bases outside the gene matches: 12. This CDR3 contains 20 residues.

The J gene is TRBJ2-7, the V gene TRBV27; D uncertain. This CDR3 spans 14 amino acids. V lost 5 bases and J 1 base, leaving 12 bases between the germline ends. From germline, CDR1 is MNHEY and CDR2 SMNVEV (reference sequence). CDR3 region: CASSRRRRSYEQYF. CDR3 in DNA: TGTGCCAGCAGTCGACGGCGTAGATCCTACGAGCAGTACTTC.

This clonotype showed up many times. The chain links TRBV5-1 to TRBJ2-3; 10 nucleotides line up with TRBD2. This CDR3 spans 16 amino acids. The germline V gene encodes CDR1 SGHRS and CDR2 YFSETQ. With V trimmed by 6 bases and J by 11 bases, 18 bases remained unmatched. The CDR3 loop is CASKPSSGRDPGMQYF. CDR3 DNA sequence: TGCGCCAGCAAACCCTCTAGCGGGAGAGACCCGGGGATGCAGTATTTT. Supplemented by reference TRBV5-1 and TRBJ2-3, the full variable domain reads KAGVTQTPRYLIKTRGQQVTLSCSPISGHRSVSWYQQTPGQGLQFLFEYFSETQRNKGNFPGRFSGRQFSNSRSEMNVSTLELGDSALYLCASKPSSGRDPGMQYFGPGTRLTVL.

This clonotype was counted at least ten times. The J gene is TRBJ2-7, the V gene TRBV5-1; TRBD1 is a possible D gene (6 bases). This CDR3 is 14 amino acids long. V lost 0 bases and J 4 bases, leaving 11 bases between the germline ends. CDR1 is SGHRS and CDR2 is YFSETQ in the germline V gene. The CDR3 reads CASSLGDTRYEQYF. In nucleotides, the CDR3 is TGCGCCAGCAGCTTGGGGGACACTCGGTACGAGCAGTACTTC.

This clonotype was seen many times. The genes are TRBV12-3 or TRBV12-4 and TRBJ2-2; 9 nucleotides line up with TRBD2. CDR3 length: 15 residues. V lost 3 bases, J lost 6 bases, and 5 bases stayed unmatched. CDR3 DNA: TGTGCCAGCAGTTTTGTAGCGGGAGCGCCCGGGGAGCTGTTTTTT. This translates into CASSFVAGAPGELFF.

This clonotype was observed at least ten times. V and J are TRBV20-1 and TRBJ2-5; 9 bases are shared with TRBD1. V lost 8 bases and J lost 5; bases outside the gene matches: 12. Germline V gives CDR1 DFQATT, CDR2 SNEGSKA (reference sequence). The CDR3 loop spans 14 amino acids. The DNA for the CDR3 is TGCAGTCCCAAAAGCGGGGACAGGGAGGAGACCCAGTACTTC. It is translated as CSPKSGDREETQYF.